This T cell receptor beta chain was captured by sequencing in a study of regulatory T cells in long-lasting Graves disease. Time point denoted: newly diagnosed GD, antithyroid drugs for less than 3 months. Extracted RNA from PBMCs served as the source of the TCR library. This clonotype has a count of ten or more. For TCR beta, libraries came from iRepertoire HTBI primers and Arm-PCR of CDR3 regions. From the multiplex PCR reads, TCRdb called clonotypes with MiXCR, one entry per CDR3 protein. Altogether around 450,000 distinct CDR3 sequences are present, about 15% being singletons, with the ten largest covering over 15%. The germline gives CDR1 GTSNPN, CDR2 SVGIG (reference sequence). The V gene lost 0 bases and the J gene lost 4 bases, with 16 bases spanning the gap. The CDR3 covers 17 residues. This sample also appeared in a second study, on T cells in Graves' hyperthyroidism and ophthalmopathy.

The TCR was taken from a woman aged 25 to 39 with Graves disease. The chain links TRBV30 to TRBJ2-6; D might be TRBD2 (6 bases). The source was peripheral blood mononuclear cells (PBMCs), collected at new diagnosis, from a patient treated with antithyroid drugs. The CDR3 DNA reads as TGTGCCTGGAGTGTTTGGAGGGAGCAGCAGGGGGCCAACGTCCTGACTTTC. Its translation: CAWSVWREQQGANVLTF.